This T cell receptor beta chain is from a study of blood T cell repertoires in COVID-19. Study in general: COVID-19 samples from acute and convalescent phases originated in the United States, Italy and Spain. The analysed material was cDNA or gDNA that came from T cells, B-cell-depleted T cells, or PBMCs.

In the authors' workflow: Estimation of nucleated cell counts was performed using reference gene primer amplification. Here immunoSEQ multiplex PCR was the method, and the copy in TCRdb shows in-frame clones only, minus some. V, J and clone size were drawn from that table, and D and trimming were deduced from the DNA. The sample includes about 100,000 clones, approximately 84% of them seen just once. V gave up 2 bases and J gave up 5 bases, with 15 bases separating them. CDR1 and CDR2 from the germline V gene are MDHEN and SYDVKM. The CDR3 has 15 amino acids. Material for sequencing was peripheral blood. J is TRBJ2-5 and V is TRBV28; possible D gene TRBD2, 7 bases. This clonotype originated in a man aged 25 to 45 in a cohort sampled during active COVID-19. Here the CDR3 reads CASSLGGGWRETQYF. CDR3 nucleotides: TGTGCCAGCAGTTTAGGGGGGGGCTGGAGGGAGACCCAGTACTTC.